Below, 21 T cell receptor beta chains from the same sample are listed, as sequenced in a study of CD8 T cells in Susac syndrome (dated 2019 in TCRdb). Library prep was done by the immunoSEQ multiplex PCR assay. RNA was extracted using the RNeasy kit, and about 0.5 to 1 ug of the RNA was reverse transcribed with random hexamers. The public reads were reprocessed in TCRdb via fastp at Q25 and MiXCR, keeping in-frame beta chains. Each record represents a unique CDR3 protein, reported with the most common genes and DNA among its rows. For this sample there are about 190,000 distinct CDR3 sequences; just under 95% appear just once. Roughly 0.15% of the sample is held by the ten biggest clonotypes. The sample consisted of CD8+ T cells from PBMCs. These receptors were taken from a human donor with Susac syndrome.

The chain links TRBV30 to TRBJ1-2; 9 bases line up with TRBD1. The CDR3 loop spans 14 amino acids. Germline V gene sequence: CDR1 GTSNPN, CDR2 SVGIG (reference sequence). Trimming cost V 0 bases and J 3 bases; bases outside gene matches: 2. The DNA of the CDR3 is TGTGCCTGGAGTGTACAGGGGGCCTACTATGGCTACACCTTC. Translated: CAWSVQGAYYGYTF.

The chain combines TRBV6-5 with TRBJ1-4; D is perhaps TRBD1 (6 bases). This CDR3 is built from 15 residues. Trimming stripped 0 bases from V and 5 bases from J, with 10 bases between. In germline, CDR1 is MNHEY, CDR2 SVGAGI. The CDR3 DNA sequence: TGTGCCAGCAGTTACTCGAACAGGGCAAATGAAAAACTGTTTTTT. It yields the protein CASSYSNRANEKLFF.

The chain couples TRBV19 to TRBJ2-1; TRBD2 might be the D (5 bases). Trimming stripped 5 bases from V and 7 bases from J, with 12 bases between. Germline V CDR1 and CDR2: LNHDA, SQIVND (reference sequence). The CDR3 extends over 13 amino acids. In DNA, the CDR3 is TGTGCCAGTAGTCGAGGGCTCGATAATGAGCAGTTCTTC. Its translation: CASSRGLDNEQFF.

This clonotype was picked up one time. Here the CDR3 DNA reads TGTGCCAGCAGTTTGGGGGACCGGGACAGCAATGAAAAACTGTTTTTT. Its protein is CASSLGDRDSNEKLFF. V usage is TRBV12-3 or TRBV12-4 and J usage is TRBJ1-4; TRBD1 matches 7 bases. The CDR3 runs to 16 residues. Trimming removed 3 bases from V and 5 bases from J; junction bases left unmatched: 9.

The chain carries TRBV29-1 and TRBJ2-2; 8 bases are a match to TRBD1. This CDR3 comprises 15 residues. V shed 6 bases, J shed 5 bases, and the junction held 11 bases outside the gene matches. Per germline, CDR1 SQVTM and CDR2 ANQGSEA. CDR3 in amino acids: CSVAPPQGATGELFF. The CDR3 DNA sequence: TGCAGCGTAGCTCCCCCTCAGGGGGCGACCGGGGAGCTGTTTTTT.

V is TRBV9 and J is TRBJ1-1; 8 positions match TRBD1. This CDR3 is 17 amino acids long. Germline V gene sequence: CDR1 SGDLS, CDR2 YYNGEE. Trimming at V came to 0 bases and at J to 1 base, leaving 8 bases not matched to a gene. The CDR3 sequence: CASSVAPGTGPNTEAFF. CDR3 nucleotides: TGTGCCAGCAGCGTAGCCCCCGGGACAGGACCGAACACTGAAGCTTTCTTT. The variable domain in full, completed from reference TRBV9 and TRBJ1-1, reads DSGVTQTPKHLITATGQRVTLRCSPRSGDLSVYWYQQSLDQGLQFLIQYYNGEERAKGNILERFSAQQFPDLHSELNLSSLELGDSALYFCASSVAPGTGPNTEAFFGQGTRLTVV.

This CDR3 reads CASKKLNTEAFF. CDR3 nucleotides: TGTGCCAGTAAAAAGTTGAACACTGAAGCTTTCTTT. The rearrangement joins TRBV7-9 to TRBJ1-1; D not resolved. V lost 9 bases to trimming and J lost 0 bases, with 8 bases between them. CDR3 length: 12 amino acids. In germline, CDR1 is SEHNR, CDR2 FQNEAQ (reference sequence).

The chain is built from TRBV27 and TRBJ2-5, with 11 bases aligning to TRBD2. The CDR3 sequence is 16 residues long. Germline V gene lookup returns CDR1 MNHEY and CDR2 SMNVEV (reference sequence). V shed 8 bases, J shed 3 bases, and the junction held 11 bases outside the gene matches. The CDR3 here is CASGTGSSGGKETQYF. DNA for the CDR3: TGTGCCAGCGGCACGGGGTCTAGCGGGGGGAAAGAGACCCAGTACTTC.

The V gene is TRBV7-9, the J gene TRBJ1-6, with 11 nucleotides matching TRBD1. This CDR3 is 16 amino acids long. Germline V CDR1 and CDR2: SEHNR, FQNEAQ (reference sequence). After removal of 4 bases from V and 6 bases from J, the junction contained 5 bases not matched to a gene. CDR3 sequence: CASSSGQGAGNSPLHF. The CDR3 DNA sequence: TGTGCCAGCAGCTCTGGACAGGGGGCAGGTAATTCACCCCTCCACTTT.

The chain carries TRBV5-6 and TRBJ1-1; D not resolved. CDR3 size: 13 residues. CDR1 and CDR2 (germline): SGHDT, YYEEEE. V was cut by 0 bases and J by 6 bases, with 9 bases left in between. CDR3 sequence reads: CASSLVRSAEAFF. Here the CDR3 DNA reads TGTGCCAGCAGCTTGGTGAGGTCGGCTGAAGCTTTCTTT.

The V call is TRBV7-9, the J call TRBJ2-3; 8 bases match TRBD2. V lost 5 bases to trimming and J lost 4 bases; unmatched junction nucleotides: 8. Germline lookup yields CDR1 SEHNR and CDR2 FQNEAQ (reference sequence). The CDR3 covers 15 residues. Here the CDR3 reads CASSPRTSYPDTQYF. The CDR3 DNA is TGTGCCAGCAGCCCCCGGACTAGCTACCCAGATACGCAGTATTTT. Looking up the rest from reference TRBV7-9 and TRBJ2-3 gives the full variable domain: DTGVSQNPRHKITKRGQNVTFRCDPISEHNRLYWYRQTLGQGPEFLTYFQNEAQLEKSRLLSDRFSAERPKGSFSTLEIQRTEQGDSAMYLCASSPRTSYPDTQYFGPGTRLTVL.

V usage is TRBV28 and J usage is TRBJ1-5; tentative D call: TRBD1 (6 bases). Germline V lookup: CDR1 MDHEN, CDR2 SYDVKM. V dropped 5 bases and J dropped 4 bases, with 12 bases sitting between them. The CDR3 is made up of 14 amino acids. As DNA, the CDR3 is TGTGCCAGCAGTACCGGACAGTATAATCAGCCCCAGCATTTT. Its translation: CASSTGQYNQPQHF.

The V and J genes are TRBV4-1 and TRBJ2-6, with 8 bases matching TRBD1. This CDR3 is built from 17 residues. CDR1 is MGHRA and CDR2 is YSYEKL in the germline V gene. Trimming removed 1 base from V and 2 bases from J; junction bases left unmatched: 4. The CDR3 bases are TGCGCCAGCAGCCAAGGAGGACAGGGACCTGGGGCCAACGTCCTGACTTTC. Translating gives CASSQGGQGPGANVLTF.

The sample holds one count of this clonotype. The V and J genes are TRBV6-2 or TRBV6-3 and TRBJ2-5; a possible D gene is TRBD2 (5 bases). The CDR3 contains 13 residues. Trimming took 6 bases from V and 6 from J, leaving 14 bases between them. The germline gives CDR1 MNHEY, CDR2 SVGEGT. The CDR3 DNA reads TGTGCCAGCAGCAACAGCGGTGAGAAGACCCAGTACTTC. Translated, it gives CASSNSGEKTQYF.

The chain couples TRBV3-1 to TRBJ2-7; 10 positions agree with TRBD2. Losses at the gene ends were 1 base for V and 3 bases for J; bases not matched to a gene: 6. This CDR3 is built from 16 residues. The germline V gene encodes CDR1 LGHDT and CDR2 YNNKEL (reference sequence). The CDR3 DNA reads TGTGCCAGCAGCCAAGCATGGACTAGCGGATTCTACGAGCAGTACTTC. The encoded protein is CASSQAWTSGFYEQYF.

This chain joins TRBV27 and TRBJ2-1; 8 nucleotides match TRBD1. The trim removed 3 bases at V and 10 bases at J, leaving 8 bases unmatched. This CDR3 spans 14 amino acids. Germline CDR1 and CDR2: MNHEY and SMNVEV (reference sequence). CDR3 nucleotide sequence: TGTGCCAGCAGTTTCAGGGGGCCTAGCCAGGAGCAGTTCTTC. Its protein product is CASSFRGPSQEQFF.

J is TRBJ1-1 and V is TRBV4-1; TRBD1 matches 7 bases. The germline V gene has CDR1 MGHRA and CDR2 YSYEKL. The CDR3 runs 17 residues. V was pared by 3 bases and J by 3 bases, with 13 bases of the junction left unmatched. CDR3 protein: CASSHTTGNKRDTEAFF. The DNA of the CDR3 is TGCGCCAGCAGCCACACGACAGGGAACAAAAGGGACACTGAAGCTTTCTTT.

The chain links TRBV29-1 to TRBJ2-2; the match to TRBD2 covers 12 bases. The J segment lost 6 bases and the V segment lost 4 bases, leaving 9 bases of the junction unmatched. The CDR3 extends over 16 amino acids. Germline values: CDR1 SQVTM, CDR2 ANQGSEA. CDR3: CSVVASGREKAGELFF. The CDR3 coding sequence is TGCAGCGTTGTTGCTAGCGGGAGGGAGAAGGCCGGGGAGCTGTTTTTT.

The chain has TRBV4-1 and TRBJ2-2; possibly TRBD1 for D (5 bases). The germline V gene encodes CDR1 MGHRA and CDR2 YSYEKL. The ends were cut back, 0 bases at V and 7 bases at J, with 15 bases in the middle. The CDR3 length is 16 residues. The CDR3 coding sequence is TGCGCCAGCAGCCAAGATAGGAACAGGCGCGGCGGGGAGCTGTTTTTT. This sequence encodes CASSQDRNRRGGELFF.

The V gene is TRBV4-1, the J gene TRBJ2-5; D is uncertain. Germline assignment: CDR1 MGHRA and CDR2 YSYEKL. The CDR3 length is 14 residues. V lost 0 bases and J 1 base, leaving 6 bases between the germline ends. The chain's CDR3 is CASSQEPSQETQYF. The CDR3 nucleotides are TGCGCCAGCAGCCAAGAGCCTAGCCAAGAGACCCAGTACTTC.

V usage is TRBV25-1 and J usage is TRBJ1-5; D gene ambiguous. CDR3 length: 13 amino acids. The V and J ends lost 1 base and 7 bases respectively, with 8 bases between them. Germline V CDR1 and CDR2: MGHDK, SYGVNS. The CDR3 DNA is TGTGCCAGCAGTGAATCGGGCCTACAGCCCCAGCATTTT. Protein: CASSESGLQPQHF.